Listed below are T cell receptor beta chains from one sample, sequenced in a study of CD8 T cells in Susac syndrome. MiXCR, run by TCRdb on the immunoSEQ multiplex PCR reads, gives a single entry per CDR3 protein. The table has some 130,000 distinct CDR3 sequences, around 90% seen once. The sample consisted of CD8+ T cells from PBMCs. All receptors derive from a human donor with multiple sclerosis. The CDR3 runs from the conserved cysteine through the conserved F or W. The D gene is left open where the match is weak. Not every row has a clone size; where given, it reads once, few, many or a size class.

>TRBJ1-2|-|TRBV7-9|-
TGTGCCAGCAGCCTCGGCTCCGGGGGAGGATATGGCTACACCTTC
CASSLGSGGGYGYTF
>TRBJ1-2|-|TRBV5-1|-
TGCGCCAGCAGGGGGACTGACGACTATGGCTACACCTTC
CASRGTDDYGYTF
>TRBJ1-3|-|TRBV3-1|-
TGTGCCAGCAGCCGGGGGGGCGATGCCTCTGGAAACACCATATATTTT
CASSRGGDASGNTIYF
>TRBJ2-1|-|TRBV4-1|-
TGCGCCAGCAGCCAAGAGGGGGGTGGAGGGGCTAGCATTGAGCAGTTCTTC
CASSQEGGGGASIEQFF
>TRBJ1-1|once|TRBV9|-
TGTGCCAGCAGCACGCAGGGTGAAACTGAAGTTTTCTTT
CASSTQGETEVFF
>TRBJ2-1|-|TRBV3-1|TRBD2
TGTGCCAGCAACCCCGGGGGGACTAGCGATTATGAGCAGTTCTTC
CASNPGGTSDYEQFF
>TRBJ2-7|-|TRBV5-1|TRBD2
TGCGCCAGCAGCGAGGGGACTAGCGGGTTCTACGAGCAGTACTTC
CASSEGTSGFYEQYF
>TRBJ2-7|once|TRBV5-4|-
TGTGCCAGCAGCTTTCCAGAGGGGTACGAGCAGTACTTC
CASSFPEGYEQYF
>TRBJ2-3|few|TRBV20-1|-
TGCAGTGCGAACACAGATACGCAGTATTTT
CSANTDTQYF
>TRBJ1-2|-|TRBV30|TRBD1
TGTGCCTGGAGTGTGGAGACCGGGACAGACTATGGCTACACCTTC
CAWSVETGTDYGYTF
>TRBJ2-1|-|TRBV6-5|-
TGTGCCAGCAGTTCCCGGGTGGAAGATGAGCAGTTCTTC
CASSSRVEDEQFF
>TRBJ1-1|-|TRBV5-4|-
TGTGCCAGCAGCTTCACTGGTCGGGAGGCTTTCTTT
CASSFTGREAFF
>TRBJ1-5|-|TRBV28|TRBD1
TGTGCCAGCAGTGGGAGGACAGGGCAACAGCCCCAGCATTTT
CASSGRTGQQPQHF